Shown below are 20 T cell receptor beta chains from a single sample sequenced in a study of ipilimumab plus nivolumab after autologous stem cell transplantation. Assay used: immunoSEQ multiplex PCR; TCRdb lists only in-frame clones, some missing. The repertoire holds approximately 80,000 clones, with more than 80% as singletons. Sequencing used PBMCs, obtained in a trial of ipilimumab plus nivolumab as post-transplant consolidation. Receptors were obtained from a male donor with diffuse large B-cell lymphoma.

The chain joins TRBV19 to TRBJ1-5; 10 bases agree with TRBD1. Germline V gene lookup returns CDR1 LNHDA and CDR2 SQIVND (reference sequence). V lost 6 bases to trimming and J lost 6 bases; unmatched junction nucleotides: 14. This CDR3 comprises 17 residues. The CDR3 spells CASSRFTGTGVFQPQHF. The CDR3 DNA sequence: TGTGCCAGTAGCCGGTTCACCGGGACAGGGGTCTTTCAGCCCCAGCATTTT. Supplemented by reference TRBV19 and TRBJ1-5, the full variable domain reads DGGITQSPKYLFRKEGQNVTLSCEQNLNHDAMYWYRQDPGQGLRLIYYSQIVNDFQKGDIAEGYSVSREKKESFPLTVTSAQKNPTAFYLCASSRFTGTGVFQPQHFGDGTRLSIL.

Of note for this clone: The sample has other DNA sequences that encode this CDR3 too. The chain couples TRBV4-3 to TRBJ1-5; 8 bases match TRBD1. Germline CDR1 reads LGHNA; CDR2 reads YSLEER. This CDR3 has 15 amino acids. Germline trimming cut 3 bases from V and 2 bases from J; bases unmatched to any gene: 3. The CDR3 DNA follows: TGCGCCAGCAGCCAGGACAGGGACCGCAATCAGCCCCAGCATTTT. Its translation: CASSQDRDRNQPQHF.

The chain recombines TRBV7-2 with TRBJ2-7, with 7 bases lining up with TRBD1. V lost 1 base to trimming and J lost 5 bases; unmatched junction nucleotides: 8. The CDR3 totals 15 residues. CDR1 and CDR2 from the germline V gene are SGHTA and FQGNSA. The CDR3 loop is CASSLGILTGNEQYF. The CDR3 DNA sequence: TGTGCCAGCAGCTTAGGAATTTTGACAGGGAACGAGCAGTACTTC.

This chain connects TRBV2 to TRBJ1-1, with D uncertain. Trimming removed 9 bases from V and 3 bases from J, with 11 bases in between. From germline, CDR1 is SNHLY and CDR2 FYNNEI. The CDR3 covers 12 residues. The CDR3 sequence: CASRRGDTEAFF. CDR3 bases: TGTGCCAGTCGTCGTGGGGACACTGAAGCTTTCTTT.

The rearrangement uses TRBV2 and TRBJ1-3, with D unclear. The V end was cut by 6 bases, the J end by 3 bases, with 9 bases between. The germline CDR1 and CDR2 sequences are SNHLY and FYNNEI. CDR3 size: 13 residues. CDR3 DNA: TGTGCCAGCAGGCAGGACGGTGGAAACACCATATATTTT. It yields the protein CASRQDGGNTIYF.

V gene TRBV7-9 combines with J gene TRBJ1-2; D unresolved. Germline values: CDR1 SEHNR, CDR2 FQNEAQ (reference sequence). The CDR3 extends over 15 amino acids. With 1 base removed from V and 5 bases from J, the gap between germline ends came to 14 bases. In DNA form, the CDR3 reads TGTGCCAGCAGCTTAGTAGGCCCAACTGGATATGGCTACACCTTC. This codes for CASSLVGPTGYGYTF.

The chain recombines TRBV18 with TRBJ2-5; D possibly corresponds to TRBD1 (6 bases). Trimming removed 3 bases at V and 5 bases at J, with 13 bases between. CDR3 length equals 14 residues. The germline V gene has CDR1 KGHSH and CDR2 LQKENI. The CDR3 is CASSPGQSEETQYF. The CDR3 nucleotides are TGTGCCAGCTCACCCGGACAGAGCGAGGAGACCCAGTACTTC.

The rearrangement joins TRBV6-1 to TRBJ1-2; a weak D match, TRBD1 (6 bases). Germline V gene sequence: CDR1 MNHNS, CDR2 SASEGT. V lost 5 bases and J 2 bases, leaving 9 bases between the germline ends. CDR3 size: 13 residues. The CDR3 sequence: CASSSQGNYGYTF. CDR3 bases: TGTGCCAGCAGTTCCCAGGGGAACTATGGCTACACCTTC.

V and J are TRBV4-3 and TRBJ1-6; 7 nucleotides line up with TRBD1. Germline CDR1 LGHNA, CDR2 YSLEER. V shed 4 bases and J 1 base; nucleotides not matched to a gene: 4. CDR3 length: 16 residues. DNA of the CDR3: TGCGCCAGCAGCCCACAGGGGCGATCCTATAATTCACCCCTCCACTTT. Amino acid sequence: CASSPQGRSYNSPLHF.

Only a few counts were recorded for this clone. The CDR3 nucleotides read TGTGCCATCAGTGAGTTGAAGGGGTTGGCCTACGAGCAGTACTTC. Protein product: CAISELKGLAYEQYF. This chain joins TRBV10-3 and TRBJ2-7, with a tentative D call TRBD1 (5 bases). V lost 1 base, J lost 2 bases, and 12 bases lay in between. Per germline, CDR1 ENHRY and CDR2 SYGVKD. The CDR3 extends over 15 amino acids.

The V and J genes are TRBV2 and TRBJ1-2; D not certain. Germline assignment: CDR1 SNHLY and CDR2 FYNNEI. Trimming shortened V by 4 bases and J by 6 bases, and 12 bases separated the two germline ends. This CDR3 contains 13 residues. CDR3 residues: CASSVSGVDGYTF. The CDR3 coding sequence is TGTGCCAGCAGTGTATCCGGGGTAGATGGCTACACCTTC. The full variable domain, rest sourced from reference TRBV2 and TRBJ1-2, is EPEVTQTPSHQVTQMGQEVILRCVPISNHLYFYWYRQILGQKVEFLVSFYNNEISEKSEIFDDQFSVERPDGSNFTLKIRSTKLEDSAMYFCASSVSGVDGYTFGSGTRLTVV.

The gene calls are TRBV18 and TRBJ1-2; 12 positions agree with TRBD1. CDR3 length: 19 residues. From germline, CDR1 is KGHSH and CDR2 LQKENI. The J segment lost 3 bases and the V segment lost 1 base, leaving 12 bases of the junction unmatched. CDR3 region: CASSPLRAGQGALYYGYTF. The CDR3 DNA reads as TGTGCCAGCTCACCACTTCGGGCGGGACAGGGGGCCCTGTACTATGGCTACACCTTC.

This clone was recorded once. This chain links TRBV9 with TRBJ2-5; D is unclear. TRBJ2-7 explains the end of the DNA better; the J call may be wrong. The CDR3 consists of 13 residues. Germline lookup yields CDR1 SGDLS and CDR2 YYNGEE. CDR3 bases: TGTGCCAGCAGCAACGAGCTTTATCGCGAGCAGTACTTC. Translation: CASSNELYREQYF.

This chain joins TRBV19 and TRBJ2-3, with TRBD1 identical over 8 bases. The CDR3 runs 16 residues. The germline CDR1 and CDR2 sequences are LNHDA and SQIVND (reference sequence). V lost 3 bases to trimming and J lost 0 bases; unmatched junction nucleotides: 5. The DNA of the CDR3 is TGTGCCAGTAGTATTCAGGGGGCCTCCAGCACAGATACGCAGTATTTT. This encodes CASSIQGASSTDTQYF. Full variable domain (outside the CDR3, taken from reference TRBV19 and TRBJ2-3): DGGITQSPKYLFRKEGQNVTLSCEQNLNHDAMYWYRQDPGQGLRLIYYSQIVNDFQKGDIAEGYSVSREKKESFPLTVTSAQKNPTAFYLCASSIQGASSTDTQYFGPGTRLTVL.

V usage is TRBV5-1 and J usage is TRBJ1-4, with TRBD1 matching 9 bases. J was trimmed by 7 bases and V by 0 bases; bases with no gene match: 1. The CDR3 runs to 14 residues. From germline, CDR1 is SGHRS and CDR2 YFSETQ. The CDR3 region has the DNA TGCGCCAGCAGCTTGGGGGACAGGGTTGAAAAACTGTTTTTT. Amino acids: CASSLGDRVEKLFF. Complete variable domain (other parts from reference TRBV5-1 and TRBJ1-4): KAGVTQTPRYLIKTRGQQVTLSCSPISGHRSVSWYQQTPGQGLQFLFEYFSETQRNKGNFPGRFSGRQFSNSRSEMNVSTLELGDSALYLCASSLGDRVEKLFFGSGTQLSVL.

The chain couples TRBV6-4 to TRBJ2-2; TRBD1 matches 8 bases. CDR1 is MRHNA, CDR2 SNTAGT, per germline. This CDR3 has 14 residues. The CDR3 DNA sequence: TGTCCTGACAGGGGCTCTTCTCTCACCGGGGAGCTGTTTTTT. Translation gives CPDRGSSLTGELFF.

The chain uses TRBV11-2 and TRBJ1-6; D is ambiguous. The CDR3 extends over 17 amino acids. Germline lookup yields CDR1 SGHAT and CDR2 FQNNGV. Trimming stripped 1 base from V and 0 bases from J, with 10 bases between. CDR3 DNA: TGTGCCAGCAGCTTAGTAATCAGGAGCTCCTATAATTCACCCCTCCACTTT. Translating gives CASSLVIRSSYNSPLHF. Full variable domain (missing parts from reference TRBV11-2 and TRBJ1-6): EAGVAQSPRYKIIEKRQSVAFWCNPISGHATLYWYQQILGQGPKLLIQFQNNGVVDDSQLPKDRFSAERLKGVDSTLKIQPAKLEDSAVYLCASSLVIRSSYNSPLHFGNGTRLTVT.

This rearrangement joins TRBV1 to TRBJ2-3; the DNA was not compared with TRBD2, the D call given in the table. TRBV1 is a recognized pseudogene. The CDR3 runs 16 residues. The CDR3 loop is CTSSPPSGLSTDTQYF. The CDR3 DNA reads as TGCACCAGCAGTCCACCTAGCGGACTTAGCACAGATACGCAGTATTTT.

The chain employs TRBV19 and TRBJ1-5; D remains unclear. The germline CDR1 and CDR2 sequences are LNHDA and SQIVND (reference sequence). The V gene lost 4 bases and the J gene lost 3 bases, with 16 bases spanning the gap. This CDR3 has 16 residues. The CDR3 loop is CASSRNAGGDNQPQHF. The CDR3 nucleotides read TGTGCCAGTAGTAGGAACGCGGGAGGAGACAATCAGCCCCAGCATTTT. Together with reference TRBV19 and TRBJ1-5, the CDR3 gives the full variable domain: DGGITQSPKYLFRKEGQNVTLSCEQNLNHDAMYWYRQDPGQGLRLIYYSQIVNDFQKGDIAEGYSVSREKKESFPLTVTSAQKNPTAFYLCASSRNAGGDNQPQHFGDGTRLSIL.

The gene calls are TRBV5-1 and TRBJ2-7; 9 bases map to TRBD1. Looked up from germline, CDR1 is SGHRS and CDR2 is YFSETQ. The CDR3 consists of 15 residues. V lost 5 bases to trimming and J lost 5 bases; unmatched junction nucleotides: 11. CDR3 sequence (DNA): TGCGCCAGCAGATCTCTGGACAGGGGTCGGAACGAGCAGTACTTC. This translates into CASRSLDRGRNEQYF.